This TCR beta chain was recorded in a study of beta chain features in type 1 diabetes. Study as a whole: The study found patients and healthy donors alike in age, gender and cell yields. Whole-study findings and limits: In all four CD4+ subsets, TCRB CDR3 length was significantly, moderately reduced in type 1 diabetes.

The CDR3 totals 18 residues. Germline V gene sequence: CDR1 LNHNV, CDR2 YYDKDF (reference sequence). V dropped 0 bases and J dropped 5; count of bases not matched to a gene: 6. Donors contributed one heparinised blood draw apiece, averaging about 110 mL. Each of the CD4+ naive, central memory, regulatory and stem cell-like memory populations was sorted via CD45RO/CCR7/CD25/CD127/CD95/CD27. Turning to this clone: Its specificity is not known.

cDNA synthesis used the whole RNA isolate, giving expressed TCRB sequences. Millions of reads were obtained on average from naive, central memory and regulatory T cell samples. TCRdb keeps only in-frame clones here, not all; method: immunoSEQ multiplex PCR. The table records over 300,000 clones, around 9% of them present only once. The sequence derives from a man under 40 with type 1 diabetes. This chain uses TRBV15 with TRBJ2-1, with 14 positions matching TRBD2. Sample: central memory CD4+ T cells from blood. The CDR3 loop reads CATSRDRPGLAGDNEQFF. CDR3 bases: TGTGCCACCAGCAGAGATCGGCCGGGACTAGCGGGGGACAATGAGCAGTTCTTC.